This TCR beta chain was documented in a study of blood T cell repertoires in COVID-19. In the study overall: The United States, Italy and Spain were the sources of the acute and convalescent COVID-19 samples. The cDNA or gDNA used as material had been derived from T cells, B-cell-depleted T cells, or PBMCs.

In the source study's methods: Researchers report that nucleated cell counts were estimated from reference gene primer amplification. Libraries were prepared by immunoSEQ multiplex PCR; TCRdb keeps only in-frame clonotypes and omits some of them. V and J calls and clone size are copied from that table; D and trimming were computed from the DNA. This table holds just over 90,000 clones, 85% to 90% found once. The V segment lost 6 bases and the J segment 3 bases; nucleotides outside the gene matches: 6. The V gene's germline CDR1 is SGHTA and CDR2 FQGNSA. The CDR3 is 15 amino acids. The sequenced material came from peripheral blood. The clonotype originates from a human donor with active COVID-19. The donor label of this sample is uncertain. The genes are TRBV7-2 and TRBJ2-1; 9 positions agree with TRBD2. The DNA of the CDR3 is TGTGCCAGCAGAACTGCTAGCGGGGACTACAATGAGCAGTTCTTC. This translates into CASRTASGDYNEQFF.